This T cell receptor (beta chain) derives from a study of OX40 agonist ivuxolimab in advanced cancers. At the level of the whole study: Ivuxolimab, which targeted the costimulatory receptor OX40 (CD134), was an agonistic, fully human IgG2 monoclonal antibody. Of the 50 to 55 dose-escalation patients, hepatocellular carcinoma was present in about 20, melanoma in approximately 15, renal cell carcinoma in 9 and head and neck cancer in 9. The paper describes the monotherapy dose-escalation part (N ≈ 52 patients) of the phase I trial of ivuxolimab. Intravenous ivuxolimab was administered to patients every 2 weeks at six dose levels: 0.01, 0.1, 0.3, 1.5, 3 and 10 mg/kg. In the dose-escalation cohort, approximately 80% of patients were male, and the mean age was approximately 60 years with a range of roughly 23 to 79. Peripheral TCRbeta sequencing aimed to test whether ivuxolimab altered TCR sequence diversity and caused clonal T-cell expansion. Prior anti-PD-1, anti-PD-L1 or anti-CTLA-4 therapy was permitted, and checkpoint inhibitors had been received by 30% to 40% of dose-escalation patients. Partial responses occurred in three dose-escalation patients, of whom one had hepatocellular carcinoma and two had cutaneous melanoma.

To sequence the TCRbeta CDR3 region, genomic DNA was isolated from the sorted cells. TCRbeta CDR3 regions were sequenced using the immunoSEQ Assay. Drawn from immuneACCESS, this table holds only the in-frame rearrangements with V and J called that TCRdb kept. Clones are partly lost; checked studies trace under half to an unresolved V gene and leave the rest unexplained. Recorded for this sample are about 33,000 clones; roughly 90% of them occurred a single time. Approximately 4.1% of the sample goes to the ten largest clones. What the study reported, not specific to this receptor: Low levels of normalized T-cell clonal expansion were also seen in some nonresponding patients. Clonal expansion of both CD4+ and CD8+ blood T cells was observed from baseline to week 6 at doses 0.1 to 3.0 mg/kg. On average, CD8+ T cells showed more expanded clones than CD4+ T cells after ivuxolimab. In the 0.1-3.0 mg/kg groups, partial responders were among the patients with the lowest normalized peripheral clonal expansion, particularly in CD8+ T cells. The antigen specificity of the peripheral T cells that underwent clonal expansion was not determined.

This clone appeared a few times. Its antigen is currently not known. Base-call qualities are not available, and no considerably larger clone is one nucleotide away. This specimen includes other DNA sequences encoding the same CDR3. Patients with autoimmune disease history or receiving systemic immunosuppression were excluded from the trial. Peripheral blood for TCR sequencing was collected from all dose cohorts at baseline, on cycle 4 day 1, and on cycle 7 day 1. The samples were drawn from a first-in-human, open-label, multicenter phase I dose-escalation trial of ivuxolimab. Adults with locally advanced or metastatic melanoma, renal cell, hepatocellular, or head and neck squamous cell carcinoma were enrolled in the trial. CD4+ and CD8+ T cells were sorted separately from peripheral blood before TCR sequencing. V loses 2 bases of germline sequence and J loses 4 bases, and the interval between the two ends is 6 bases. CDR1 and CDR2 were assigned from the germline V gene (reference sequence) as SEHNR and FQNEAQ. The CDR3 spans 13 residues, from the cysteine through the phenylalanine. This entry keeps only the CDR3 DNA: 39 bases, framed from base 1.

The receptor chain draws on TRBV7-9 and TRBJ1-5; the D gene is not confidently resolved. The specimen was CD4+ or CD8+ T cells sorted from blood, collected in a trial of the OX40 agonist ivuxolimab. The TCR sequence derives from an adult with an advanced solid tumor such as melanoma, head and neck, liver or kidney cancer. The CDR3 is CASSLSPNQPQHF. The DNA reads as follows: TGTGCCAGCAGCTTAAGTCCGAATCAGCCCCAGCATTTT.